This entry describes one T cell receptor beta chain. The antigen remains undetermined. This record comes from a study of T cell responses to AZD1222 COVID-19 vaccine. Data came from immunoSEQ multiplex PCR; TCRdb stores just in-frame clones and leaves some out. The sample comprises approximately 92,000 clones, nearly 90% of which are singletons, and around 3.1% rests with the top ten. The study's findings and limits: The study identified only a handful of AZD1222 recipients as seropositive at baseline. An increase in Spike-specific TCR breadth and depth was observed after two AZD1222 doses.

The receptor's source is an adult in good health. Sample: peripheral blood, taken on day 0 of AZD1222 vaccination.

CDR3 protein: CASSLTDRKDTEAFF. In DNA, the CDR3 is TGTGCCAGCAGTTTAACGGACAGAAAGGACACTGAAGCTTTCTTT. The rearrangement joins TRBV28 to TRBJ1-1; maybe TRBD1 (6 bases). Germline lookup yields CDR1 MDHEN and CDR2 SYDVKM. The CDR3 spans 15 residues. The V gene lost 2 bases and the J gene lost 3 bases, with 13 bases spanning the gap. Drawing the rest from reference TRBV28 and TRBJ1-1, the complete variable domain is DVKVTQSSRYLVKRTGEKVFLECVQDMDHENMFWYRQDPGLGLRLIYFSYDVKMKEKGDIPEGYSVSREKKERFSLILESASTNQTSMYLCASSLTDRKDTEAFFGQGTRLTVV.